The 10 T cell receptor beta chains given below trace back to one sample, sequenced in a study of human T cells and chemical hapten exposure. TCRdb passed the RACE reads through MiXCR, listing each CDR3 protein once. Among 95,000 to 150,000 distinct CDR3 sequences listed, approximately 10% were seen once. Time point given: patch test 3, about 24 weeks after DPC sensitization. Sample treatment: therapeutic diphenylcyclopropenone sensitization with weekly scalp DPC. Sequencing was performed on whole blood, taken in connection with sensitization to the hapten diphenylcyclopropenone (DPC). Receptors originate from a woman aged 45-65 years with alopecia areata. Some clones in this sample may be carry-over from other donors' samples.

A single count supports this clonotype. This may be a read error: a much more frequent sequence differs by one nucleotide. The CDR3 loop is CASSQDGRLSEQYF. CDR3 DNA sequence: TGCGCCAGCAGCCAAGATGGAAGGCTAAGCGAGCAGTACTTC. The rearrangement links TRBV4-1 to TRBJ2-7; D is undetermined. Trimming stripped 0 bases from V and 6 bases from J, with 12 bases between. Germline-derived CDR1 and CDR2 are MGHRA and YSYEKL. The CDR3 is 14 amino acids.

In this sample, this clonotype turned up a few times. This sequence joins TRBV7-9 and TRBJ1-5, with D perhaps matching TRBD1 (6 bases). Germline V CDR1 and CDR2: SEHNR, FQNEAQ (reference sequence). The CDR3 contains 14 residues. V lost 6 bases and J 5 bases, leaving 14 bases between the germline ends. Here the CDR3 reads CASSTGTAYQPQHF. The CDR3 DNA follows: TGTGCCAGCAGTACAGGGACTGCCTATCAGCCCCAGCATTTT.

The chain links TRBV15 to TRBJ2-4; a possible D gene is TRBD2 (6 bases). The CDR3 runs 14 residues. CDR1 and CDR2 (germline): LNHNV, YYDKDF (reference sequence). Trimming took 1 base from V and 7 from J, leaving 11 bases between them. The CDR3 reads CATSRGGEVNIQYF. CDR3 nucleotides: TGTGCCACCAGCAGAGGGGGGGAAGTGAACATTCAGTACTTC. The full variable domain, its missing parts supplied by reference TRBV15 and TRBJ2-4, is DAMVIQNPRYQVTQFGKPVTLSCSQTLNHNVMYWYQQKSSQAPKLLFHYYDKDFNNEADTPDNFQSRRPNTSFCFLDIRSPGLGDTAMYLCATSRGGEVNIQYFGAGTRLSVL.

This clonotype was counted a few times. The V call is TRBV15, the J call TRBJ1-1; 10 nucleotides agree with TRBD1. Trimming removed 1 base from V and 0 bases from J; junction bases left unmatched: 8. The length of the CDR3 is 18 residues. Germline-derived CDR1 and CDR2 are LNHNV and YYDKDF (reference sequence). The CDR3 is CATSRAPGTGDMNTEAFF. CDR3 in DNA: TGTGCCACCAGCAGAGCTCCCGGGACAGGGGACATGAACACTGAAGCTTTCTTT.

The chain links TRBV5-4 to TRBJ2-7; 7 positions match TRBD2. The CDR3 has 15 residues. Germline CDR1 is SGHNT and CDR2 is YYREEE (reference sequence). Germline trimming cut 0 bases from V and 0 bases from J; bases unmatched to any gene: 3. DNA for the CDR3: TGTGCCAGCAGCTTGGGGGTAGCGGGCTCCTACGAGCAGTACTTC. It encodes CASSLGVAGSYEQYF.

This clonotype came up a few times. The gene calls are TRBV5-1 and TRBJ2-6; D might be TRBD1 or TRBD2, each matching 7 bases. Trimming pared 1 base from V and 4 bases from J, leaving 12 bases between. Germline assignment: CDR1 SGHRS and CDR2 YFSETQ. This CDR3 has 16 amino acids. In DNA form, the CDR3 reads TGCGCCAGCAGCTTGCAGGGGGGGACCGGGGCCAACGTCCTGACTTTC. Its translation: CASSLQGGTGANVLTF.

This clonotype turned up a few times. The gene calls are TRBV10-1 and TRBJ2-7; D is perhaps TRBD2 (6 bases). The germline V gene encodes CDR1 WNHNN and CDR2 SYGVQD (reference sequence). V lost 10 bases, J lost 2 bases, and 15 bases lay in between. The CDR3 runs to 13 residues. CDR3 in DNA: TGCGCCAAACCGGGAGAAGGGGCCTACGAGCAGTACTTC. Protein product: CAKPGEGAYEQYF.

Points on this clonotype: A read error may produce the germline difference seen at one junction end. V is TRBV20-1 and J is TRBJ2-2; the D gene is possibly TRBD2 (6 bases). Germline assignment: CDR1 DFQATT and CDR2 SNEGSKA (reference sequence). The CDR3 covers 12 residues. The CDR3: CSAGTLSGELLF. Written as DNA, the CDR3 is TGCAGTGCCGGGACTTTGTCCGGGGAGCTGCTTTTT.

This clonotype was counted only a few times. This sequence joins TRBV5-1 and TRBJ1-2; D unclear. Germline loops: CDR1 SGHRS, CDR2 YFSETQ. The CDR3 covers 13 residues. Between the trimmed V and J ends, which lost 0 bases and 8 bases, there was a span of 11 bases. The CDR3 sequence is CASSLAGVGGYTF. DNA of the CDR3: TGCGCCAGCAGCTTGGCCGGGGTCGGGGGCTACACCTTC.

This clonotype was seen at least ten times. The chain uses TRBV5-4 and TRBJ1-1, with 8 bases matching TRBD1. V gave up 6 bases and J gave up 1 base; unmatched junction bases: 5. CDR3 size: 14 residues. Germline-derived CDR1 and CDR2 are SGHNT and YYREEE (reference sequence). CDR3 sequence (DNA): TGTGCCAGCACGGTCGGGACAGGGAACACTGAAGCTTTCTTT. Encoded protein: CASTVGTGNTEAFF.